This T cell receptor beta chain was sequenced during a study of shared clonotypes between healthy human individuals. Cells designated naive CD8 were CD45RO-negative and were positively selected for CCR7, with terminally differentiated effector memory CD45RA+ cells excluded. There were only Caucasian adults among the donors, and all lived in Nashville, Tennessee. Remarks on this clone: Its cognate antigen is unknown.

The CDR3 totals 12 residues. Deep-level assay runs were performed. Profiled with immunoSEQ multiplex PCR; TCRdb holds only in-frame clones, not every one. The table lists some 2 million clones, around 96% of them singletons. General study results and limits: Non-shared clonotypes had lower generation probabilities than clonotypes shared by all four sorted-subset donors.

Sequencing was performed on naive CD8+ T cells sorted from blood. This rearrangement joins TRBV21-1 to TRBJ1-4. TRBV21-1 is a listed pseudogene. This TCR came from a man between 18 and 29 years old in good health. The CDR3 DNA follows: TGTGCCAGCAGCAAGGACTCTCAAAAACTGTTTTTT. Protein: CASSKDSQKLFF.